This T cell receptor (beta chain) was documented in a study of T cell changes during pregnancy in multiple sclerosis. The CDR3 is 15 amino acids. J gave up 1 base and V 4 bases, and 3 bases lay outside the gene matches. Germline V gene data show CDR1 as SGDLS and CDR2 as YYNGEE. Assay used: immunoSEQ multiplex PCR; TCRdb lists only in-frame clones, some missing. The top ten hold 1.5% to 2% of the sample, which has 75,000 to 80,000 clones, 89% seen once. The gene calls are TRBV9 and TRBJ2-1; 9 bases match TRBD1. The clonotype comes from a female donor with multiple sclerosis, enrolled in a pregnancy study. The sequences come from peripheral blood, collected before pregnancy. CDR3 residues: CASSLGQGSYNEQFF. CDR3 in DNA: TGTGCCAGCAGCTTGGGACAGGGATCCTACAATGAGCAGTTCTTC.